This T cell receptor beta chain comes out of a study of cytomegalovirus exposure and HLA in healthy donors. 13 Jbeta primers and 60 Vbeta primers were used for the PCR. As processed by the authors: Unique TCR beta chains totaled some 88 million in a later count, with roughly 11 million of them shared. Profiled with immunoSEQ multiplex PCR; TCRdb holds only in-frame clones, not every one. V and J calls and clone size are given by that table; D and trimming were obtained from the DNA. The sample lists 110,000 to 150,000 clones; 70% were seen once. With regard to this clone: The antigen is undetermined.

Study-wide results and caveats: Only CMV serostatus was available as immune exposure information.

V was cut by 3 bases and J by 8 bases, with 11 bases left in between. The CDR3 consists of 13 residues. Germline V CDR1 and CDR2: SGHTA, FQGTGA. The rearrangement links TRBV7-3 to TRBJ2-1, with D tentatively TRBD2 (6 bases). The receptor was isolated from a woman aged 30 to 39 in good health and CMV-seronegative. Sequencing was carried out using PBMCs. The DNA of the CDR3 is TGTGCCAGCAGCTTGACGAGACTAGATGAGCAGTTCTTC. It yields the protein CASSLTRLDEQFF. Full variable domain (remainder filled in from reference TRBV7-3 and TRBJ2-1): GAGVSQTPSNKVTEKGKYVELRCDPISGHTALYWYRQSLGQGPEFLIYFQGTGAADDSGLPNDRFFAVRPEGSVSTLKIQRTERGDSAVYLCASSLTRLDEQFFGPGTRLTVL.